This TCR beta chain was recorded in a study of T cell responses to AZD1222 COVID-19 vaccine. V was cut by 0 bases and J by 0 bases, with 9 bases left in between. The CDR3 loop spans 16 amino acids. CDR1 SGHRS and CDR2 YFSETQ come from the germline V gene. This table comes from immunoSEQ multiplex PCR, and its TCRdb copy is limited to in-frame clones, with some not included. The sample has around 99,000 clones, about 87% seen once. The clonotype comes from an adult who received the AZD1222 COVID-19 vaccine. The chain combines TRBV5-1 with TRBJ1-4; D is unresolved. The input for sequencing was peripheral blood, taken 28 days after the second AZD1222 dose. This CDR3 is CASSLAPIATNEKLFF. The CDR3 bases are TGCGCCAGCAGCTTGGCCCCGATTGCAACTAATGAAAAACTGTTTTTT.